The T cell receptor (beta chain) described here comes from a study of neurological immune-mediated disorders. Points from the study as a whole: HTLV-1-associated myelopathy showed the most TCR clonal expansion; multiple sclerosis the least, below healthy controls.

The germline V gene has CDR1 MNHNS and CDR2 SASEGT. V lost 2 bases to trimming and J lost 3 bases, with 11 bases between them. CDR3 size: 15 residues. Unsorted libraries were generated from 2 million PBMCs held at -80 degrees C. At least ten counts were recorded for this clonotype. Its cognate antigen is unknown. The cDNA was produced through 5'RACE with 10-nucleotide random UMIs. From 15-18 subjects, over 180 million TCR-beta sequences were obtained in each sequencing run. Via MiXCR, TCRdb re-called the 5' RACE reads, giving one row per CDR3 protein. The sample yields 84,000 or so distinct CDR3 sequences, 10% seen once.

The sequence derives from a middle-aged man in good health. Specimen: PBMCs. The rearrangement uses TRBV6-1 and TRBJ1-3, with D unresolved. The CDR3 loop reads CASSELGFSGNTIYF. CDR3 coding DNA: TGTGCCAGCAGTGAACTGGGTTTCAGTGGAAACACCATATATTTT.